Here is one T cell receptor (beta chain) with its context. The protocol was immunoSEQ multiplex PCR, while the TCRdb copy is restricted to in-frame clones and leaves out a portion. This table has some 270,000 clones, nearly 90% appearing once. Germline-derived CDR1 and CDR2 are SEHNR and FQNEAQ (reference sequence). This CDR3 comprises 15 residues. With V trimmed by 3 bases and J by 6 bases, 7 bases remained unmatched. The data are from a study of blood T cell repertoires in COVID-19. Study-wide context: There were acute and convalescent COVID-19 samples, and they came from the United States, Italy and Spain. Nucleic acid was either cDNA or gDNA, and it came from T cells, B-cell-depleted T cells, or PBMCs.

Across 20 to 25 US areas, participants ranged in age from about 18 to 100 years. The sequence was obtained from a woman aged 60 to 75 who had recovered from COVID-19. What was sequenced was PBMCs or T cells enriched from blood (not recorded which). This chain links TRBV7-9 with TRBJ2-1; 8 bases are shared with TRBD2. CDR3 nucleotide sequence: TGTGCCAGCAGCTTTCTGGTAGCGGGACGCAATGAGCAGTTCTTC. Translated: CASSFLVAGRNEQFF.